The 19 T cell receptor beta chains presented below share a single source sample, sequenced in a study of vaccination and CD4 T cells after COVID-19 (dated by TCRdb to about 2022). The treatment or condition label corresponds to: 10-day PBMC culture with coronavirus spike peptide pools or control peptides (ViraFEST assay). The library was built by means of PCR. The run used an Illumina iSeq 100. DNA from cultured CD4+ T cells underwent TCR sequencing with the Oncomine TCR Beta short-read assay at the Johns Hopkins FTIC core. TCRdb reprocessed the public reads (quality trimming at Q25 with fastp, clone calling with MiXCR) and kept in-frame beta chains. Duplicate CDR3 protein sequences are folded into a single record with the most common DNA and genes. This sample comprises over 20,000 distinct CDR3 sequences, roughly 50% of them detected only once. The biggest ten clones account for around 5% of the sample.

Which antigens these TCRs recognize remains unknown. Sequencing input: CD4+ T cells from blood, cultured in vitro. These receptors were obtained from a human donor who had recovered from COVID-19.

J is TRBJ2-3 and V is TRBV6-1, with a tentative D call TRBD2 (5 bases). Trimming cost V 5 bases and J 5 bases, with 17 bases left between them. This CDR3 has 15 amino acids. Per the germline V gene, CDR1 is MNHNS and CDR2 is SASEGT. CDR3 sequence reads: CASSHLVGSGDTQYF. Written as DNA, the CDR3 is TGTGCCAGCAGTCACCTAGTAGGAAGCGGAGATACGCAGTATTTT.

This clonotype was counted only a few times. This rearrangement joins TRBV24-1 to TRBJ2-2; D remains ambiguous. CDR1 is KGHDR and CDR2 is SFDVKD in the germline V gene. The CDR3 consists of 16 residues. The ends were cut back, 0 bases at V and 5 bases at J, with 12 bases in the middle. The CDR3, as DNA: TGTGCCACCAGTGATTTGGAGCAGATGGGGACCGGGGAGCTGTTTTTT. This sequence encodes CATSDLEQMGTGELFF.

This clonotype was detected only a few times. A read error may account for a junction end that differs from germline. The chain employs TRBV27 and TRBJ1-5, with D possibly being TRBD1 (5 bases). The CDR3 has 12 amino acids. From germline, CDR1 is MNHEY and CDR2 SMNVEV (reference sequence). The CDR3 nucleotides are TGCGACCCCGGGGCATGCAATCAGCCCCAGCATTTT. Encoded protein: CDPGACNQPQHF.

The chain combines TRBV20-1 with TRBJ2-7; a possible D gene is TRBD2 (7 bases). There are 13 residues in the CDR3. Trimming removed 7 bases from V and 3 bases from J, with 16 bases in between. CDR1 is DFQATT and CDR2 is SNEGSKA in the germline V gene (reference sequence). The CDR3 nucleotides read TGCAGTGGGTTCCACGGGGGGCACTACGAGCAGTACTTC. Translated, it gives CSGFHGGHYEQYF.

V and J are TRBV6-2 or TRBV6-3 and TRBJ1-2; possibly TRBD1 for D (6 bases). Trimming left V 8 bases short and J 0 bases short, with 13 bases between. This CDR3 has 14 residues. Germline CDR1 is MNHEY and CDR2 is SVGEGT. DNA of the CDR3: TGTGCCAGCTCAAGGGGGGCTGCTAACTATGGCTACACCTTC. Protein product: CASSRGAANYGYTF.

This rearrangement joins TRBV27 to TRBJ2-7; 8 nucleotides align to TRBD2. The CDR3 totals 13 residues. J lost 6 bases, V lost 5 bases, and 6 bases had no gene match. Per the germline V gene, CDR1 is MNHEY and CDR2 is SMNVEV (reference sequence). CDR3 protein: CASSRLAGGEQYF. The DNA of the CDR3 is TGTGCCAGCAGTCGGCTGGCGGGAGGCGAGCAGTACTTC.

The chain couples TRBV20-1 to TRBJ1-4; maybe TRBD1 (5 bases). The germline V gene encodes CDR1 DFQATT and CDR2 SNEGSKA (reference sequence). Trimming stripped 4 bases from V and 6 bases from J, with 12 bases between. This CDR3 contains 13 residues. The CDR3 protein is CSATQGGDEKLFF. The CDR3 DNA sequence: TGCAGTGCTACTCAGGGAGGAGATGAAAAACTGTTTTTT.

V and J are TRBV20-1 and TRBJ2-7, with 9 positions matching TRBD1. Looked up from germline, CDR1 is DFQATT and CDR2 is SNEGSKA (reference sequence). V shed 2 bases and J 2 bases; nucleotides not matched to a gene: 4. This CDR3 has 14 amino acids. The CDR3 DNA reads TGCAGTGCTAGACAAACAGGGGGCCCCTACGAGCAGTACTTC. Protein sequence: CSARQTGGPYEQYF.

The V call is TRBV5-4, the J call TRBJ1-2; a possible D gene is TRBD1 (5 bases). Germline V gene lookup returns CDR1 SGHNT and CDR2 YYREEE (reference sequence). The CDR3 is 13 residues long. V lost 10 bases and J 8 bases, leaving 21 bases between the germline ends. CDR3 nucleotides: TGTGCCTCGGAGGGGCAGGGATTTGGGGGCTACACCTTC. This codes for CASEGQGFGGYTF.

The genes are TRBV6-4 and TRBJ2-3; TRBD1 or TRBD2 may be the D gene (5 bases each). The length of the CDR3 is 14 residues. The germline CDR1 and CDR2 sequences are MRHNA and SNTAGT. Trimming pared 5 bases from V and 0 bases from J, leaving 9 bases between. CDR3 amino acids: CASSPGTSTDTQYF. The CDR3 DNA reads as TGTGCCAGCAGTCCCGGGACGAGCACAGATACGCAGTATTTT.

V and J are TRBV6-1 and TRBJ2-6, with D possibly TRBD1 on 5 matching bases. This CDR3 is 18 amino acids long. V lost 4 bases and J 0 bases, leaving 16 bases between the germline ends. Germline assignment: CDR1 MNHNS and CDR2 SASEGT. As DNA, the CDR3 is TGTGCCAGCAGTGCTCTCTTCAGGGCTGCCTCTGGGGCCAACGTCCTGACTTTC. Translating gives CASSALFRAASGANVLTF.

This clonotype has just a few counts. This sequence joins TRBV6-1 and TRBJ2-1; TRBD2 agrees at 7 bases. V trimming: 3 bases; J trimming: 1 base; junction bases outside the gene matches: 9. The CDR3 runs to 17 residues. The germline gives CDR1 MNHNS, CDR2 SASEGT. CDR3 DNA: TGTGCCAGCAGTGAGGTCCTAGCGGCTGGATCCTACAATGAGCAGTTCTTC. It is translated as CASSEVLAAGSYNEQFF.

The J gene is TRBJ2-1, the V gene TRBV7-2; no clear D gene. The V end lost 1 base, the J end lost 0 bases, and 7 bases lay between the germline ends. Germline V gene sequence: CDR1 SGHTA, CDR2 FQGNSA. The CDR3 has 15 residues. CDR3 in amino acids: CASSLGSSSYNEQFF. CDR3 DNA sequence: TGTGCCAGCAGCTTAGGGAGCAGCTCCTACAATGAGCAGTTCTTC.

The gene calls are TRBV7-9 and TRBJ2-1, with 10 bases fitting TRBD2. CDR3 size: 15 residues. Trimming cost V 8 bases and J 5 bases; bases outside gene matches: 9. The germline V gene encodes CDR1 SEHNR and CDR2 FQNEAQ (reference sequence). The CDR3 nucleotides read TGTGCCAGCTTTTCTCGGACTAGCGGAGACAATGAGCAGTTCTTC. As protein: CASFSRTSGDNEQFF.

This chain uses TRBV4-2 with TRBJ1-5; 7 bases agree with TRBD1. This CDR3 has 15 amino acids. The germline gives CDR1 LGHNA, CDR2 YNFKEQ. Trimming at V came to 3 bases and at J to 5 bases, leaving 7 bases not matched to a gene. For the CDR3, the DNA is TGTGCCAGCAGCCATACACAGGGGTGGGATCAGCCCCAGCATTTT. Translated: CASSHTQGWDQPQHF.

CDR3 sequence reads: CAWSRLAEDEQYF. Here the CDR3 DNA reads TGTGCCTGGAGTCGGCTAGCGGAAGACGAGCAGTACTTC. V and J are TRBV30 and TRBJ2-7; TRBD2 aligns across 7 bases. Germline CDR1 GTSNPN, CDR2 SVGIG (reference sequence). J was trimmed by 5 bases and V by 2 bases; bases with no gene match: 6. The CDR3 spans 13 residues.

There are a few counts of this clonotype. The rearrangement links TRBV5-4 to TRBJ1-2, with D unresolved. V lost 5 bases and J lost 2, with 10 bases in between. The CDR3 length is 13 residues. Germline-derived CDR1 and CDR2 are SGHNT and YYREEE (reference sequence). The CDR3 region has the DNA TGTGCCAGCAGTTTTGACACCAACTATGGCTACACCTTC. This sequence encodes CASSFDTNYGYTF. The full variable domain, rest sourced from reference TRBV5-4 and TRBJ1-2, is ETGVTQSPTHLIKTRGQQVTLRCSSQSGHNTVSWYQQALGQGPQFIFQYYREEENGRGNFPPRFSGLQFPNYSSELNVNALELDDSALYLCASSFDTNYGYTFGSGTRLTVV.

In its sample, this clonotype was seen a few times. At one of its ends the junction is not consistent with the germline gene, which may arise from a read error. This chain uses TRBV5-4 with TRBJ2-4, with D uncertain. This CDR3 contains 15 residues. Looked up from germline, CDR1 is SGHNT and CDR2 is YYREEE (reference sequence). For the CDR3, the DNA is TGTGCCAGCAGCTTGGATGGGCCGAGGAACAACATTCAGTATTTC. Amino acid sequence: CASSLDGPRNNIQYF.

This CDR3 is CSAPFQLGTDTQYF. CDR3 coding DNA: TGCAGTGCCCCCTTTCAGCTGGGCACAGATACGCAGTATTTT. This rearrangement joins TRBV20-1 to TRBJ2-3; D unresolved. This CDR3 contains 14 residues. V was trimmed by 6 bases and J by 1 base, leaving 14 bases between them. Germline V CDR1 and CDR2: DFQATT, SNEGSKA (reference sequence).